This T cell receptor (beta chain) was documented in a study of T cell changes during pregnancy in multiple sclerosis. CDR1 and CDR2 from the germline V gene are SEHNR and FQNEAQ (reference sequence). This CDR3 has 17 amino acids. V was pared by 5 bases and J by 3 bases, with 13 bases of the junction left unmatched. Clones were read by immunoSEQ multiplex PCR, and TCRdb kept only the in-frame ones, dropping some. The table shows 30,000 to 45,000 clones, with more than 85% occurring only once. This receptor was taken from a female donor with multiple sclerosis, enrolled in a pregnancy study. Sequencing used CD8+ T cells from peripheral blood mononuclear cells, obtained before pregnancy. The rearrangement links TRBV7-9 to TRBJ2-7; 10 bases are shared with TRBD1. This chain's CDR3 is CASSPQPTGTGVYEQYF. The CDR3 bases are TGTGCCAGCAGCCCACAGCCAACCGGGACAGGGGTCTACGAGCAGTACTTC.